This TCR beta chain was sequenced in a study of T cells expressing NK-cell markers. Overall study: The study drew TCR beta repertoires from sorted CD3+CD56+NKG2C+, CD3+CD56+NKG2C- and CD3+CD56-NKG2C+ T cells.

Study outcomes and limitations: The contribution of dominant NKG2C+ clonotypes to CD8+ T cells in about 6 donors was 1.0-7.0%. Researchers report these clonotypes also headed the CD3+CD56-NKG2C+ fraction in several donors.

TCRdb processed the 5' RACE reads again and assigns one entry to each CDR3 protein, with no DNA. The sample spans about 32,000 distinct CDR3 sequences; the ten largest clones claim approximately 60%. Per the germline V gene, CDR1 is GTSNPN and CDR2 is SVGIG (reference sequence). CDR3 length equals 12 residues. With regard to this clonotype: Its specificity is unknown.

The source is a woman aged 18 to 69 in good health. The specimen sequenced was blood T cells: a sorted CD56 or NKG2C T cell subset, CD4+ or CD8+ T cells, or bulk PBMC T cells (not recorded which). This sequence joins TRBV30 and TRBJ1-1. The CDR3 region is CAWRSGNTEAFF.